This T cell receptor beta chain was documented in a study of beta chain features in type 1 diabetes (dated by TCRdb to about 2018). Study-wide context: No differences in mean age, gender distribution, total cell number or subset yield were found between patients and healthy donors. Across all samples, some 110,000,000 sorted cells were examined, and cell number per subset correlated strongly with RNA yield. In the study, TCRB repertoires of sorted circulating CD4+ T cell subsets from recently diagnosed type 1 diabetes patients were compared with those of matched healthy donors. Naive and central memory subsets were obtained from all 30 or so donors, but regulatory and stem cell-like memory subsets were isolated from only 8 patients and about 8 healthy donors.

The entire isolated RNA was reverse transcribed using the High Capacity cDNA Reverse Transcription Kit, and thus expressed TCRB transcripts were sequenced. Deep immunoSEQ sequencing was performed on naive, central memory and regulatory T cell samples, with an average of roughly 4 million total reads per sample. Sorted cells were lysed in RLT buffer and RNA was extracted with DNase-treated RNeasy Micro or Mini kits, depending on cell number. Each cell subset was processed separately to prevent cross-contamination, with patient and healthy donor samples processed together. The immunoSEQ multiplex PCR was used to amplify TCRB sequences from cDNA, generating 87-bp fragments that spanned the CDR3 region. Amplicons were sequenced on the Illumina HiSeq platform. As for how the authors treated the data: PCR bias was corrected computationally using synthetic template baselines, and reads within Hamming distance 2 were collapsed, with unmergeable singletons discarded. By aligning reads against IMGT, V, D and J genes, CDR3 length, and insertions or deletions at six rearrangement sites were assigned. Within each subset, clonotype counts were normalized to the number of sorted cells before true diversity and Gini coefficients were calculated with the tcR R package. The overlap coefficient, calculated on TCRB nucleotide sequences, was used to measure repertoire sharing. As a proxy for the pre-selection repertoire, out-of-frame TCRB sequences from naive cells were analyzed. The table comes from immuneACCESS by way of TCRdb, which keeps in-frame sequences with V and J called. Part of the clones is missing from these tables; in studies checked, under half for an unresolved V gene and the rest for unknown reasons. The V and J calls and clone size come from that table; D and trimming were worked out from the DNA. The sample table holds hundreds of thousands of clones, of which 10% to 15% were seen once. Together, the top ten hold roughly 0.017% of the sample.

There are 16 amino acids in the CDR3, from cysteine to phenylalanine inclusive. Only the CDR3 portion is preserved as DNA: 48 bases, with reading frame beginning at the first base. V was cut back by 1 base and J by 0 bases, leaving a gap of 9 bases between them. In the germline V gene, CDR1 corresponds to LGHNA and CDR2 to YSLEER. Results the study describes overall, beyond this receptor: Only small numbers of individuals were included in the HLA sub-analyses, which left unresolved whether HLA type had any influence on TCRB rearrangement. Because cDNA was sequenced instead of genomic DNA, highly expressing activated cells could be over-represented, though the groups showed no difference in activation or CD3 levels. A moderate but significant shortening of TCRB CDR3 length was observed in type 1 diabetes patients in all four CD4+ subsets. Naive, central memory and regulatory TCRB repertoires appeared to be more alike among patients than among healthy donors. Shorter templates might have been favored by PCR, but patient and control samples were amplified and corrected together, so both groups would have been affected equally by any skew. Patients with type 1 diabetes made fewer insertions and deleted more nucleotides at VDJ recombination sites, implying thymic rearrangement abnormalities.

From each donor, a single peripheral blood sample of 100 to 150 mL on average was drawn into heparinised tubes. A BD FACSAria II and a panel including CD45RO, CCR7, CD25, CD127, CD95 and CD27 were used to sort naive, central memory, regulatory and stem cell-like memory CD4+ T cells. Every sorted population had a purity above 98%. Right away, PBMCs were isolated by Lymphoprep density gradient centrifugation and were stained directly, with no culture step. So that batch effects would be minimized, each experiment stained and sorted samples in pairs, pairing one healthy donor with one patient. For this clone: Its cognate antigen has yet to be identified. No much larger clonotype is one base removed from it; base qualities were not supplied.

This TCR was recovered from a man younger than 35 in good health. Sequenced: naive CD4+ T cells from blood. Interpreted using the paper, the cell subset or site label stands for: true naive CD4+ T cells. The V and J genes are TRBV4-3 and TRBJ2-2; no D gene can be assigned with confidence. Here is the DNA: TGCGCCAGCAGCCAAGGGTCGTACACGAACACCGGGGAGCTGTTTTTT. This is translated as CASSQGSYTNTGELFF.